This TCR beta chain was profiled in a study of T cell repertoires in ileal Crohn's disease. Study-wide background: About half of patients got postoperative therapy: about a dozen thiopurines, fewer than 20 anti-TNF. Whole-study findings and limits: Mucosal expansions were suggested to be mainly CD8 T cells.

Libraries were prepared by immunoSEQ multiplex PCR; TCRdb keeps only in-frame clonotypes and omits some of them. The sample gives tens of thousands of clones, roughly three quarters of which show up once; roughly 5.7% is in the top ten. Concerning this clone: The antigen is undetermined.

The V gene's germline CDR1 is SGHDT and CDR2 YYEEEE. After removal of 0 bases from V and 4 bases from J, the junction contained 3 bases not matched to a gene. This CDR3 has 14 amino acids. The source of this sequence is an adult with Crohn's disease. This chain links TRBV5-6 with TRBJ1-2; 7 nucleotides align to TRBD1. Sequencing input: ileal tissue. CDR3 bases: TGTGCCAGCAGCTTGGTACAGGGGACCTATGGCTACACCTTC. Its protein is CASSLVQGTYGYTF.